Presented here are 19 T cell receptor beta chains from one specimen sequenced in a study of T-cell memory formation after mild COVID-19. TCRdb re-called the 5' RACE reads with MiXCR, one entry per CDR3 protein. The sample lists 390,000 or so distinct CDR3 sequences, 15% to 20% seen once, with about 22% in the top ten. The material sequenced was PBMCs or a T cell subset sorted from them (not recorded which). The receptors originated from a man younger than 30 who had mild COVID-19 (a few samples of this study predate the infection). Cell type and time point are not known.

This clonotype was counted a few times. This chain uses TRBV4-1 with TRBJ1-5; D unresolved. Trimming removed 2 bases from V and 4 bases from J, with 6 bases in between. Germline lookup yields CDR1 MGHRA and CDR2 YSYEKL. The length of the CDR3 is 13 residues. This chain's CDR3 is CASSQIANQPQHF. The CDR3 region has the DNA TGCGCCAGCAGCCAAATCGCGAATCAGCCCCAGCATTTT.

The sample holds a few counts of this clonotype. The chain links TRBV24-1 to TRBJ2-3; 10 nucleotides agree with TRBD1. Germline loops: CDR1 KGHDR, CDR2 SFDVKD. The CDR3 runs to 16 residues. Trimming cost V 2 bases and J 5 bases; bases outside gene matches: 6. The CDR3 bases are TGTGCCACCAGTGATTCCGGACAGGGGGAAATAGATACGCAGTATTTT. Amino acid sequence: CATSDSGQGEIDTQYF.

The chain couples TRBV6-2 or TRBV6-3 to TRBJ2-2; 11 nucleotides align to TRBD1. Germline V lookup: CDR1 MNHEY, CDR2 SVGEGT. V lost 6 bases to trimming and J lost 5 bases; unmatched junction nucleotides: 17. This CDR3 contains 19 residues. CDR3 residues: CASRGARTGGIYRTGELFF. The CDR3 nucleotides read TGTGCCAGCAGGGGGGCTCGGACAGGGGGCATCTATAGAACCGGGGAGCTGTTTTTT.

This chain uses TRBV4-3 with TRBJ2-3, with 8 nucleotides matching TRBD2. Looked up from germline, CDR1 is LGHNA and CDR2 is YSLEER. The CDR3 has 17 amino acids. The V gene end was trimmed by 4 bases and the J gene end by 2 bases; junction bases not matched to a gene: 11. The CDR3 region has the DNA TGCGCCAGCAGCCTCGCGGGGGGCTTGGGGGACACAGATACGCAGTATTTT. The encoded protein is CASSLAGGLGDTDTQYF.

The rearrangement uses TRBV20-1 and TRBJ1-2; D perhaps matches TRBD1 (5 bases). Trimming removed 1 base at V and 4 bases at J, with 13 bases between. Germline CDR1 and CDR2: DFQATT and SNEGSKA (reference sequence). The CDR3 is made up of 14 amino acids. The CDR3 region has the DNA TGCAGTGCTAGAGTGAAAGGGAGGGGCTATGGCTACACCTTC. This encodes CSARVKGRGYGYTF.

The V call is TRBV5-5, the J call TRBJ2-1; no firm D call. This CDR3 region has 16 residues. CDR1 SGHKS and CDR2 YYEKEE come from the germline V gene (reference sequence). The V end lost 1 base, the J end lost 8 bases, and 19 bases lay between the germline ends. The DNA of the CDR3 is TGTGCCAGCAGCTTGTGGTATGATAGGACGGTCGATGAGCAGTTCTTC. It is translated as CASSLWYDRTVDEQFF.

The V call is TRBV5-6, the J call TRBJ1-5; D is uncertain. The germline V gene encodes CDR1 SGHDT and CDR2 YYEEEE. Trimming removed 6 bases from V and 4 bases from J, with 14 bases in between. The CDR3 has 14 residues. CDR3 in amino acids: CASILATGNQPQHF. The DNA for the CDR3 is TGTGCCAGCATCCTCGCAACGGGGAATCAGCCCCAGCATTTT.

The gene calls are TRBV4-2 and TRBJ2-1; weak D call: TRBD2 (7 bases). The length of the CDR3 is 17 residues. CDR1 is LGHNA and CDR2 is YNFKEQ in the germline V gene. V lost 4 bases, J lost 6 bases, and 22 bases lay in between. The CDR3 DNA reads TGTGCCAGCAGCCGACATACGGAGGGGGGGCTTTTCAATGAGCAGTTCTTC. This sequence encodes CASSRHTEGGLFNEQFF.

This clonotype was recorded a few times. V and J are TRBV4-2 and TRBJ2-3, with D perhaps matching TRBD1 or TRBD2 (5 bases each). Germline V gene lookup returns CDR1 LGHNA and CDR2 YNFKEQ. The CDR3 contains 15 residues. V dropped 4 bases and J dropped 1 base, with 12 bases sitting between them. The CDR3 DNA is TGTGCCAGCAGCCTGAGGGGTAGGGGCACAGATACGCAGTATTTT. Translation: CASSLRGRGTDTQYF.

This clonotype was recorded a few times. The chain joins TRBV18 to TRBJ2-7; possibly TRBD1 for D (6 bases). V lost 2 bases to trimming and J lost 7 bases, with 15 bases between them. This CDR3 has 14 residues. Germline-derived CDR1 and CDR2 are KGHSH and LQKENI. CDR3 protein: CASSPRAGEGEQYV. Written as DNA, the CDR3 is TGTGCCAGCTCACCAAGGGCAGGGGAAGGTGAGCAGTACGTC.

The genes are TRBV5-1 and TRBJ2-5; maybe TRBD2 (6 bases). V was clipped by 6 bases and J by 5 bases, with 8 bases between them. This CDR3 contains 11 residues. CDR1 and CDR2 (germline): SGHRS, YFSETQ. DNA of the CDR3: TGCGCCAGCACTAGCGCTGAGACCCAGTACTTC. Its translation: CASTSAETQYF. The complete variable domain, with remaining parts taken from reference TRBV5-1 and TRBJ2-5, reads KAGVTQTPRYLIKTRGQQVTLSCSPISGHRSVSWYQQTPGQGLQFLFEYFSETQRNKGNFPGRFSGRQFSNSRSEMNVSTLELGDSALYLCASTSAETQYFGPGTRLLVL.

This clonotype was counted a few times. J is TRBJ2-2 and V is TRBV4-1, with D perhaps matching TRBD1 (6 bases). The CDR3 is 14 amino acids. In germline, CDR1 is MGHRA, CDR2 YSYEKL. V shed 0 bases and J shed 7 bases, with 9 bases lying between them. The CDR3 sequence is CASSQEGGSGELFF. The CDR3 nucleotides are TGCGCCAGCAGCCAAGAAGGGGGAAGCGGGGAGCTGTTTTTT.

This clonotype was counted only a few times. This chain connects TRBV6-1 to TRBJ2-1; 7 nucleotides align to TRBD1. This CDR3 comprises 13 residues. The ends lost 7 bases at V and 9 bases at J; junction bases unmatched: 9. Per the germline V gene, CDR1 is MNHNS and CDR2 is SASEGT. CDR3 residues: CASTTDRAGEQFF. DNA for the CDR3: TGTGCCAGCACCACCGACAGGGCCGGTGAGCAGTTCTTC.

The CDR3 nucleotides read TGTGCCAGCAGTTGGTCTAGTTCGGGCGGGGCTGGCACAGATACGCAGTATTTT. It specifies CASSWSSSGGAGTDTQYF. V and J are TRBV28 and TRBJ2-3; D possibly corresponds to TRBD2 (6 bases). This CDR3 region has 18 residues. V was cut by 4 bases and J by 1 base, with 21 bases left in between. Per germline, CDR1 MDHEN and CDR2 SYDVKM.

This clonotype was picked up a small number of times. This rearrangement joins TRBV5-1 to TRBJ2-2; 7 bases are shared with TRBD1. Germline CDR1 is SGHRS and CDR2 is YFSETQ. The CDR3 extends over 15 amino acids. V trimming: 0 bases; J trimming: 5 bases; junction bases outside the gene matches: 4. The CDR3 DNA follows: TGCGCCAGCAGCTTGGCGACAGGGAGAACCGGGGAGCTGTTTTTT. Encoded protein: CASSLATGRTGELFF. The whole variable domain, filled in from reference TRBV5-1 and TRBJ2-2, reads KAGVTQTPRYLIKTRGQQVTLSCSPISGHRSVSWYQQTPGQGLQFLFEYFSETQRNKGNFPGRFSGRQFSNSRSEMNVSTLELGDSALYLCASSLATGRTGELFFGEGSRLTVL.

The chain has TRBV6-5 and TRBJ1-1; no clear D. The CDR3 runs to 15 residues. Germline assignment: CDR1 MNHEY and CDR2 SVGAGI. Deletions cut 0 bases from V and 4 bases from J, with 12 bases between. CDR3 amino acids: CASSYSRAAATEAFF. The CDR3 DNA follows: TGTGCCAGCAGTTACTCAAGGGCGGCGGCCACTGAAGCTTTCTTT.

This clonotype was seen a few times. V usage is TRBV7-9 and J usage is TRBJ1-1; 7 bases fit TRBD1. Trimming removed 5 bases from V and 4 bases from J; junction bases left unmatched: 13. This CDR3 has 16 amino acids. Germline values: CDR1 SEHNR, CDR2 FQNEAQ (reference sequence). The CDR3 nucleotides read TGTGCCAGCAGCCTCCGACAGGGATGGGAGATCACTGAAGCTTTCTTT. Encoded protein: CASSLRQGWEITEAFF.

The CDR3, as DNA: TGTGCCAGCAGCCAAGTAGGCGGGGAGGCGGAGACCCAGTACTTC. As protein: CASSQVGGEAETQYF. The chain links TRBV4-2 to TRBJ2-5; a possible D gene is TRBD2 (6 bases). The length of the CDR3 is 15 residues. V lost 1 base, J lost 5 bases, and 14 bases lay in between. Germline V gives CDR1 LGHNA, CDR2 YNFKEQ.

The chain combines TRBV7-9 with TRBJ2-4; D remains unclear. V lost 4 bases to trimming and J lost 6 bases, with 13 bases between them. Per the germline V gene, CDR1 is SEHNR and CDR2 is FQNEAQ (reference sequence). The CDR3 contains 14 residues. CDR3 residues: CASSSPAAGNIQYF. The CDR3, as DNA: TGTGCCAGCAGCTCCCCCGCGGCAGGAAACATTCAGTACTTC.